This T cell receptor beta chain emerged from a study of T-cell reconstitution after alpha-beta-depleted transplantation in children. Germline CDR1 is SGHKS and CDR2 is YYEKEE (reference sequence). This CDR3 spans 16 amino acids. V was shortened by 1 base and J by 3 bases, with 14 bases between the two germline ends. Researchers prepared the TCRbeta library using unique molecular identifiers, the study reports. TCRdb ran MiXCR on the PCR reads and lists one entry per CDR3 protein. There are roughly 500,000 distinct CDR3 sequences in the sample; 15% to 20% occur only once, and about 3.1% lies in the top ten.

Sequenced material: PBMCs from the stem cell graft donor, taken from the stem cell graft. The chain carries TRBV5-5 and TRBJ2-1, with D perhaps assigned TRBD1 or TRBD2 (5 bases each). The TCR comes from a human donor who donated a stem cell graft to a child with acute lymphoblastic leukemia. CDR3 protein: CASSLYGRDLYNEQFF. DNA for the CDR3: TGTGCCAGCAGCTTGTACGGCAGGGACCTCTACAATGAGCAGTTCTTC.